This TCR beta chain is drawn from a study of blood T cell repertoires in COVID-19. Study overall: The analysed material was cDNA or gDNA that came from T cells, B-cell-depleted T cells, or PBMCs.

TCRdb's table, derived via immunoSEQ multiplex PCR, lists solely in-frame clones and lacks some. The sample shows around 100,000 clones, approximately 91% of them seen only once. The V and J ends lost 2 bases and 1 base respectively, with 5 bases between them. Germline V gene data show CDR1 as KGHSH and CDR2 as LQKENI. This CDR3 comprises 14 residues. The chain couples TRBV18 to TRBJ2-2; unclear D gene. This clonotype was sampled from a man aged 50 to 60 with active COVID-19. Sequencing was performed on peripheral blood. Written as DNA, the CDR3 is TGTGCCAGCTCACCAGACATGAACACCGGGGAGCTGTTTTTT. Its protein is CASSPDMNTGELFF.